The clone carrying this TCR beta chain was detected a few times. Per the study methods: It was from reference gene primer amplification that nucleated cell counts were estimated. Produced via immunoSEQ multiplex PCR; TCRdb's table is partial and in-frame only. V, J and clone size are taken as reported in that table, and D and trimming were inferred from the DNA itself. The sample lists hundreds of thousands of clones; around 87% were seen once. Enrollees, about 18 to 100 years old, lived in 24 US areas. V shed 2 bases and J shed 3 bases, with 10 bases lying between them. This CDR3 region has 14 residues. Germline assignment: CDR1 MNHEY and CDR2 SVGAGI. The data stem from a study of blood T cell repertoires in COVID-19.

The genes are TRBV6-5 and TRBJ1-2; no firm D call. The TCR sequence derives from a man aged 18 to 29 who had recovered from COVID-19. The sample consisted of PBMCs or T cells enriched from blood (not recorded which). In DNA, the CDR3 is TGTGCCAGCAGTTACATCGGTCAGGACTATGGCTACACCTTC. It translates to CASSYIGQDYGYTF.